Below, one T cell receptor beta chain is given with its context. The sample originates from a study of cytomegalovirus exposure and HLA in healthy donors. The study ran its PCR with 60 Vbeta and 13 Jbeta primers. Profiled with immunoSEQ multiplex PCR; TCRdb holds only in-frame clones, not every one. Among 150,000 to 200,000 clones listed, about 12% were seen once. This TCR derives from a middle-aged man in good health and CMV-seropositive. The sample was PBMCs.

In DNA, the CDR3 is TGTGCCAGCGGGTTTGAGGAGCTTGAAGCTTTCTTT. It yields the protein CASGFEELEAFF. This chain uses TRBV5-4 with TRBJ1-1; D uncertain. The CDR3 has 12 residues. Germline CDR1 reads SGHNT; CDR2 reads YYREEE (reference sequence). V was clipped by 7 bases and J by 7 bases, with 14 bases between them.